Below, one T cell receptor (beta chain) is given with its context. The sample comes from a study of shared clonotypes between healthy human individuals. V dropped 3 bases and J dropped 2 bases, with 4 bases sitting between them. CDR1 and CDR2 (germline): MGHRA, YSYEKL. The CDR3 is 13 amino acids. The deep-level immunoSEQ assay was used. TCRdb's table, derived via immunoSEQ multiplex PCR, lists solely in-frame clones and lacks some. The data contain 530,000 or so clones, roughly 79% of them singletons. What was sequenced was PBMCs. This TCR derives from a woman aged 40-49 years in good health. Some clones in this sample may be carry-over from other donors' samples. The chain employs TRBV4-1 and TRBJ2-2; the D is unclear. CDR3 residues: CASSQSNTGELFF. Written as DNA, the CDR3 is TGCGCCAGCAGCCAGAGTAACACCGGGGAGCTGTTTTTT.